The next 7 T cell receptor beta chains were all read from a single sample in a study of cytomegalovirus exposure and HLA in healthy donors. Libraries were prepared by immunoSEQ multiplex PCR; TCRdb keeps only in-frame clonotypes and omits some of them. The sample has 100,000 to 150,000 clones, 89% seen once; the top ten hold around 1.1%. Material for sequencing was PBMCs. The receptors shown here come from a young woman in good health and CMV-seronegative.

The gene calls are TRBV28 and TRBJ1-3, with D unclear. The ends were cut back, 3 bases at V and 3 bases at J, with 12 bases in the middle. Germline CDR1 is MDHEN and CDR2 is SYDVKM. The CDR3 has 15 residues. CDR3 in DNA: TGTGCCAGCAGTTTGAGCGGGGTTGGTGGAAACACCATATATTTT. This gives the protein CASSLSGVGGNTIYF. Full variable domain (remainder filled in from reference TRBV28 and TRBJ1-3): DVKVTQSSRYLVKRTGEKVFLECVQDMDHENMFWYRQDPGLGLRLIYFSYDVKMKEKGDIPEGYSVSREKKERFSLILESASTNQTSMYLCASSLSGVGGNTIYFGEGSWLTVV.

The chain recombines TRBV28 with TRBJ2-2; 7 bases map to TRBD2. Germline CDR1 and CDR2: MDHEN and SYDVKM. The CDR3 spans 18 residues. The ends lost 6 bases at V and 3 bases at J; junction bases unmatched: 16. CDR3 DNA sequence: TGTGCCAGCAGCCCCCCACGGAGTACGGGGGGATACACCGGGGAGCTGTTTTTT. It specifies CASSPPRSTGGYTGELFF.

V is TRBV28 and J is TRBJ2-7, with unresolved D. Between the trimmed V and J ends, which lost 3 bases and 0 bases, there was a span of 9 bases. Germline V gene lookup returns CDR1 MDHEN and CDR2 SYDVKM. The CDR3 is 14 amino acids. The chain's CDR3 is CASSFFRSSYEQYV. In DNA form, the CDR3 reads TGTGCCAGCAGTTTTTTCCGGAGCTCCTACGAGCAGTACGTC.

The V call is TRBV6-5, the J call TRBJ1-1; D unresolved. Germline assignment: CDR1 MNHEY and CDR2 SVGAGI. The CDR3 has 13 amino acids. Trimming removed 6 bases from V and 1 base from J, with 9 bases in between. The CDR3 region has the DNA TGTGCCAGCAGCGGTTTAACGAACACTGAAGCTTTCTTT. Translation gives CASSGLTNTEAFF.

The V and J genes are TRBV15 and TRBJ2-5, with TRBD2 matching over 12 bases. CDR1 LNHNV and CDR2 YYDKDF come from the germline V gene (reference sequence). This CDR3 region has 18 residues. V was clipped by 0 bases and J by 5 bases; unmatched bases: 10. CDR3 DNA: TGTGCCACCAGCAGAGAGGTTTTGACTAGCGGGGGCGGTGAGACCCAGTACTTC. Its translation is CATSREVLTSGGGETQYF.

The rearrangement joins TRBV2 to TRBJ2-7; 8 bases map to TRBD1. Trimming took 1 base from V and 4 from J; bases not matched to a gene: 3. The CDR3 is 14 amino acids. Germline V CDR1 and CDR2: SNHLY, FYNNEI. The CDR3 sequence is CASSEGGQVYEQYV. CDR3 nucleotides: TGTGCCAGCAGTGAAGGGGGACAGGTATACGAGCAGTACGTC.

CDR3 loop: CASSSPGLGNSGANVLTF. CDR3 nucleotides: TGTGCCAGCAGTTCACCCGGACTAGGAAACTCTGGGGCCAACGTCCTGACTTTC. J is TRBJ2-6 and V is TRBV27; 7 bases map to TRBD2. Germline assignment: CDR1 MNHEY and CDR2 SMNVEV (reference sequence). The CDR3 length is 18 residues. Trimming at V came to 4 bases and at J to 0 bases, leaving 9 bases not matched to a gene.